What follows are 23 T cell receptor beta chains derived from one specimen sequenced in a study of blood T cells in healthy people across ages. Combining a sample-barcoded 5' primer with a J-beta primer mix, a second PCR ran for roughly 7 to 11 cycles. TCRdb re-called the 5' RACE reads with MiXCR, one entry per CDR3 protein. The profile shows 700,000 or so distinct CDR3 sequences, approximately 40% of them singletons. The sequencing input was blood. The receptors stem from a man older than 75 in good health.

As concerns this clonotype: A junction end diverges from the germline sequence, so it may reflect a read error. The chain combines TRBV6-2 or TRBV6-3 with TRBJ2-5, with D perhaps matching TRBD1 or TRBD2 (7 bases each). From germline, CDR1 is MNHEY and CDR2 SVGEGT. This CDR3 comprises 14 residues. The chain's CDR3 is CVSTQGGVAETQYF. The CDR3 DNA is TGTGTCAGCACCCAGGGGGGGGTTGCGGAGACCCAGTACTTC.

This chain's CDR3 is CASKADRVYNSPLHF. The DNA of the CDR3 is TGTGCCAGCAAAGCGGACAGGGTCTATAATTCACCCCTCCACTTT. The chain is built from TRBV28 and TRBJ1-6; TRBD1 matches at 8 bases. The trim removed 7 bases at V and 3 bases at J, leaving 5 bases unmatched. The CDR3 has 15 amino acids. Germline V gene sequence: CDR1 MDHEN, CDR2 SYDVKM.

A word on this clonotype: The junction differs from germline at one of its ends, possibly a read error. The V and J genes are TRBV7-2 and TRBJ2-7; D may be TRBD2 (6 bases). The CDR3 is made up of 15 amino acids. The germline V gene has CDR1 SGHTA and CDR2 FQGNSA. CDR3 in amino acids: CASSSPRGLHYGQYF. The CDR3 DNA is TGTGCCAGCAGCTCCCCCCGGGGACTCCACTACGGGCAGTACTTC.

There are many counts of this clonotype. This sequence joins TRBV6-2 or TRBV6-3 and TRBJ2-4; 9 bases map to TRBD1. CDR3 size: 18 residues. Per the germline V gene, CDR1 is MNHEY and CDR2 is SVGEGT. After removal of 2 bases from V and 0 bases from J, the junction contained 8 bases not matched to a gene. In DNA form, the CDR3 reads TGTGCCAGCAGTTACCCATCCGGGACAGGGCTAGCCAAAAACATTCAGTACTTC. Translated, it gives CASSYPSGTGLAKNIQYF.

This clonotype was observed a few times. This chain joins TRBV7-2 and TRBJ2-4; D not certain. This CDR3 is 14 amino acids long. The ends were cut back, 5 bases at V and 3 bases at J, with 11 bases in the middle. Looked up from germline, CDR1 is SGHTA and CDR2 is FQGNSA. The CDR3 sequence: CASSPHRSKNIQYF. In nucleotides, the CDR3 is TGTGCCAGCAGCCCCCACCGGAGCAAAAACATTCAGTACTTC. The whole variable domain, filled in from reference TRBV7-2 and TRBJ2-4, reads GAGVSQSPSNKVTEKGKDVELRCDPISGHTALYWYRQSLGQGLEFLIYFQGNSAPDKSGLPSDRFSAERTGGSVSTLTIQRTQQEDSAVYLCASSPHRSKNIQYFGAGTRLSVL.

The CDR3: CASSLRGSGSTYEQYF. As DNA, the CDR3 is TGTGCCAGCAGCTTAAGGGGTAGCGGATCGACCTACGAGCAGTACTTC. V gene TRBV7-2 combines with J gene TRBJ2-7, with D perhaps matching TRBD2 (6 bases). Trimming left V 2 bases short and J 2 bases short, with 16 bases between. The CDR3 is made up of 16 amino acids. The V gene's germline CDR1 is SGHTA and CDR2 FQGNSA.

At least ten counts were recorded for this clonotype. The chain has TRBV4-2 and TRBJ2-5, with D unresolved. The length of the CDR3 is 11 residues. V gave up 1 base and J gave up 7 bases, with 4 bases separating them. Germline CDR1 LGHNA, CDR2 YNFKEQ. The CDR3 DNA follows: TGTGCCAGCAGCCAAGGGGCGACCCAGTACTTC. This translates into CASSQGATQYF.

This chain's CDR3 is CASSSANGGTHYEQYF. The CDR3 nucleotides are TGTGCCAGCAGTTCGGCGAACGGGGGTACGCACTACGAGCAGTACTTC. The J gene is TRBJ2-7, the V gene TRBV6-2 or TRBV6-3, with D tentatively TRBD2 (6 bases). Germline V gene lookup returns CDR1 MNHEY and CDR2 SVGEGT. V was cut by 4 bases and J by 3 bases, with 19 bases left in between. The CDR3 is 16 residues long.

This clonotype was recorded at least ten times. The chain has TRBV6-2 or TRBV6-3 and TRBJ1-6, with unresolved D. Germline CDR1 and CDR2: MNHEY and SVGEGT. The CDR3 spans 11 residues. Trimming stripped 4 bases from V and 11 bases from J, with 6 bases between. CDR3 protein: CASSSGTPLHF. DNA for the CDR3: TGTGCCAGCAGTTCGGGGACACCCCTCCACTTT.

V and J are TRBV5-1 and TRBJ1-2, with D tentatively TRBD1 (6 bases). Trimming pared 4 bases from V and 1 base from J, leaving 11 bases between. This CDR3 is 14 amino acids long. The germline V gene encodes CDR1 SGHRS and CDR2 YFSETQ. CDR3 bases: TGCGCCAGCAGCCTCCTGGACAGTAACTATGGCTACACCTTC. Protein sequence: CASSLLDSNYGYTF.

The V and J genes are TRBV7-3 and TRBJ2-6; D is unresolved. Per germline, CDR1 SGHTA and CDR2 FQGTGA. This CDR3 spans 16 amino acids. Trimming took 1 base from V and 1 from J, leaving 8 bases between them. This chain's CDR3 is CASSLSKGSGANVLTF. The CDR3 bases are TGTGCCAGCAGCTTAAGTAAAGGGTCTGGGGCCAACGTCCTGACTTTC.

This clonotype came up once. This chain uses TRBV20-1 with TRBJ2-7; no clear D. Looked up from germline, CDR1 is DFQATT and CDR2 is SNEGSKA (reference sequence). CDR3 length equals 11 residues. V was pared by 3 bases and J by 9 bases, with 12 bases between. For the CDR3, the DNA is TGCAGTGCTAGTTCCGCGAACGGGCAGTACTTC. Protein sequence: CSASSANGQYF.

Worth noting for this clonotype: One junction end does not reproduce the germline sequence, and a read error may be involved. This chain uses TRBV5-1 with TRBJ2-3; 10 nucleotides match TRBD2. CDR1 is SGHRS and CDR2 is YFSETQ in the germline V gene. The CDR3 runs 16 residues. The CDR3 is CASSLDLAGVTDAQYF. The CDR3 DNA reads as TGCGCCAGCAGCTTGGACCTAGCGGGGGTGACAGATGCGCAGTATTTT.

The V and J genes are TRBV10-2 and TRBJ2-5; D is unclear. Germline V CDR1 and CDR2: WSHSY, SAAADI. This CDR3 contains 12 residues. Trimming pared 4 bases from V and 4 bases from J, leaving 7 bases between. The DNA of the CDR3 is TGCGCCAGCAGTGTGAACTTAGAGACCCAGTACTTC. Translation gives CASSVNLETQYF.

The V gene is TRBV28, the J gene TRBJ1-2; a possible D gene is TRBD1 (5 bases). The CDR3 runs 15 residues. The V gene's germline CDR1 is MDHEN and CDR2 SYDVKM. Between the trimmed V and J ends, which lost 5 bases and 4 bases, there was a span of 17 bases. CDR3 coding DNA: TGTGCCAGCAGTGCCGGGACCCGGCTGAGCTATGGCTACACCTTC. It translates to CASSAGTRLSYGYTF.

The chain joins TRBV6-2 or TRBV6-3 to TRBJ2-3; 8 nucleotides align to TRBD1. CDR3 length equals 15 residues. The trim removed 9 bases at V and 5 bases at J, leaving 13 bases unmatched. CDR1 and CDR2 from the germline V gene are MNHEY and SVGEGT. CDR3 residues: CASEDGTGVRDTQYF. The CDR3 region has the DNA TGTGCCAGTGAAGACGGGACAGGTGTGAGAGATACGCAGTATTTT.

Only one count was recorded for this clonotype. The chain is built from TRBV14 and TRBJ2-1; D tentatively fits TRBD1 or TRBD2 (5 bases each). This CDR3 region has 16 residues. Per the germline V gene, CDR1 is SGHDN and CDR2 is FVKESK. Deletions cut 1 base from V and 8 bases from J, with 18 bases between. The CDR3 DNA is TGTGCCAGCAGCCAAGTGCAGGGAGTAAGGCTGGATGAGCAGTTCTTC. Translated: CASSQVQGVRLDEQFF.

This rearrangement joins TRBV7-2 to TRBJ1-5; D might be TRBD1 (6 bases). CDR3 length equals 14 residues. The germline gives CDR1 SGHTA, CDR2 FQGNSA. V lost 1 base and J lost 7, with 11 bases in between. The CDR3 coding sequence is TGTGCCAGCAGCTTAGGGGGGCTCGGGCAGCCCCAGCATTTT. This gives the protein CASSLGGLGQPQHF. Based on the CDR3 plus reference TRBV7-2 and TRBJ1-5, the full variable domain is GAGVSQSPSNKVTEKGKDVELRCDPISGHTALYWYRQSLGQGLEFLIYFQGNSAPDKSGLPSDRFSAERTGGSVSTLTIQRTQQEDSAVYLCASSLGGLGQPQHFGDGTRLSIL.

Many counts were recorded for this clonotype. V and J are TRBV28 and TRBJ1-5; D remains unclear. Germline lookup yields CDR1 MDHEN and CDR2 SYDVKM. With 6 bases removed from V and 2 bases from J, the gap between germline ends came to 14 bases. This CDR3 is 15 amino acids long. The CDR3 DNA sequence: TGTGCCAGCAGGAGAACCCAGCTGGGCAATCAGCCCCAGCATTTT. Protein product: CASRRTQLGNQPQHF.

This chain links TRBV5-5 with TRBJ2-3; D might be TRBD2 (6 bases). With 8 bases removed from V and 12 bases from J, the gap between germline ends came to 25 bases. CDR1 and CDR2 from the germline V gene are SGHKS and YYEKEE (reference sequence). The CDR3 consists of 14 residues. Here the CDR3 DNA reads TGTGCCAGTAGCATTAGTCCGGGAGCAAAAACCCAGTATTTT. Translation: CASSISPGAKTQYF.

Only a few counts were recorded for this clonotype. The chain uses TRBV7-9 and TRBJ2-3; D not certain. V gave up 6 bases and J gave up 4 bases, with 8 bases separating them. The CDR3 runs 12 residues. The germline CDR1 and CDR2 sequences are SEHNR and FQNEAQ (reference sequence). CDR3 nucleotide sequence: TGTGCCAGCAGGGCCAGCGCAGATACGCAGTATTTT. Translated: CASRASADTQYF.

The gene calls are TRBV10-3 and TRBJ1-1, with 7 bases lining up with TRBD1. CDR1 ENHRY and CDR2 SYGVKD come from the germline V gene. The ends lost 5 bases at V and 3 bases at J; junction bases unmatched: 9. The CDR3 contains 15 residues. Here the CDR3 reads CAISNFADRDTEAFF. The CDR3 coding sequence is TGTGCCATCAGTAACTTTGCTGACAGGGACACTGAAGCTTTCTTT.

The V gene is TRBV4-2, the J gene TRBJ1-1; 9 nucleotides align to TRBD1. J gave up 0 bases and V 1 base, and 3 bases lay outside the gene matches. This CDR3 spans 16 amino acids. Looked up from germline, CDR1 is LGHNA and CDR2 is YNFKEQ. The CDR3 sequence is CASSQVQGALNTEAFF. The CDR3 nucleotides read TGTGCCAGCAGCCAAGTACAGGGGGCCTTGAACACTGAAGCTTTCTTT.